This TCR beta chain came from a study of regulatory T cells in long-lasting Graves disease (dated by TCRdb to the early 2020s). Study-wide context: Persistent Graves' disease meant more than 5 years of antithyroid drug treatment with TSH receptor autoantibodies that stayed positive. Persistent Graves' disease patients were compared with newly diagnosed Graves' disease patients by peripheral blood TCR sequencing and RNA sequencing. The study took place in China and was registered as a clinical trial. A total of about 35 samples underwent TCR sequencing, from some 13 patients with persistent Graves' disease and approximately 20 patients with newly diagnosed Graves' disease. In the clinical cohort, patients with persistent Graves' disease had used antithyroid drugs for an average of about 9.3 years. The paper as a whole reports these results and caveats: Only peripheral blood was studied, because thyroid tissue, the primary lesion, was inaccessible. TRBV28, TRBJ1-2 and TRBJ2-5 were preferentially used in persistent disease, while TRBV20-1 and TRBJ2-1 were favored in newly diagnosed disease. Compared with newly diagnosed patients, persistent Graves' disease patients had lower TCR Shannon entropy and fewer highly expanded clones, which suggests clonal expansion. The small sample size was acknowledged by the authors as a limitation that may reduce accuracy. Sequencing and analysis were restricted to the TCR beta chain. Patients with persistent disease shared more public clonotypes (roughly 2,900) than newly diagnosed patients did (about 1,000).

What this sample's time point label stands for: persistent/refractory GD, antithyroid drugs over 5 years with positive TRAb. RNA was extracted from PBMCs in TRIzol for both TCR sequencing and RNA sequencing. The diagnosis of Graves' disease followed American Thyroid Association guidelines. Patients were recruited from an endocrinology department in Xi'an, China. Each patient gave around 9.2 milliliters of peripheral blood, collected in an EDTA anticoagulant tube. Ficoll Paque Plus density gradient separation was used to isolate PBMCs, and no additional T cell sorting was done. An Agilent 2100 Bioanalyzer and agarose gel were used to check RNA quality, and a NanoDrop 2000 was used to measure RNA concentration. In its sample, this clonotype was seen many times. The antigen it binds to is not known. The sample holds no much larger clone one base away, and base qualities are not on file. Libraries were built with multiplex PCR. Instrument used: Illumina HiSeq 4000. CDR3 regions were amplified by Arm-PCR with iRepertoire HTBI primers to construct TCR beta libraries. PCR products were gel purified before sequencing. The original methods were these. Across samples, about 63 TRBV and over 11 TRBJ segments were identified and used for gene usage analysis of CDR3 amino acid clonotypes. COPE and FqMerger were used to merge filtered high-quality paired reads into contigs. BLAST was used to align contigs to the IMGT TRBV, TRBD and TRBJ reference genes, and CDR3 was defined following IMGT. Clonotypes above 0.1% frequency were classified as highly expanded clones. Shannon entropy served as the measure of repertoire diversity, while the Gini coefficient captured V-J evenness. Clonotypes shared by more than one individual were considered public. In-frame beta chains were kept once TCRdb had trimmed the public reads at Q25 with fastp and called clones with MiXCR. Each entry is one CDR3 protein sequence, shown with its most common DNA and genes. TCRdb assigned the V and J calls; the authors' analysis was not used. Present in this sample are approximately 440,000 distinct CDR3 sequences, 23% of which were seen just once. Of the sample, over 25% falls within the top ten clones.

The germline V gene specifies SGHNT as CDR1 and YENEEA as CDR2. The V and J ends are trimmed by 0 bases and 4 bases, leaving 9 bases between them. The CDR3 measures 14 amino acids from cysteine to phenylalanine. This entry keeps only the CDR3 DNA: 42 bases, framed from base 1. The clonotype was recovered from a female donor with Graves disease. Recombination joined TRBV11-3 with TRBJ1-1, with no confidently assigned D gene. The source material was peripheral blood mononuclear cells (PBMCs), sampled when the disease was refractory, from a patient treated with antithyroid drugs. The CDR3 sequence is CASSLEPRSTEAFF. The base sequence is TGTGCCAGCAGCTTAGAACCGAGGAGCACTGAAGCTTTCTTT.